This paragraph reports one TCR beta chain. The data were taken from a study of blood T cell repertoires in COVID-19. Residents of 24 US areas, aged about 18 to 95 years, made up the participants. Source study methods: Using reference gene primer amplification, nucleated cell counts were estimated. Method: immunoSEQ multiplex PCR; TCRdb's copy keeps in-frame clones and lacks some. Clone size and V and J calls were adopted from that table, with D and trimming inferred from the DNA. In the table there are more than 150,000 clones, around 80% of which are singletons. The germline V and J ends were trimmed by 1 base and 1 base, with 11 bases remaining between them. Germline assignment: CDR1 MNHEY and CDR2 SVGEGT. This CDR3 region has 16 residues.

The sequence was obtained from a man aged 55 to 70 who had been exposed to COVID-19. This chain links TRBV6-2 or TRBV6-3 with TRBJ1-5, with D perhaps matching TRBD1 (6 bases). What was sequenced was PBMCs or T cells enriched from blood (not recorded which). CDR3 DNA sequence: TGTGCCAGCAGTTACTGGGGGCAGGGAAGCAATCAGCCCCAGCATTTT. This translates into CASSYWGQGSNQPQHF.